Presented here are 25 T cell receptor beta chains from one specimen sequenced in a study of T-cell reconstitution after alpha-beta-depleted transplantation in children. Researchers prepared the TCRbeta library using unique molecular identifiers, the study reports. MiXCR, applied by TCRdb to the PCR reads, yields one record per CDR3 protein. The data show about 580,000 distinct CDR3 sequences, roughly 27% seen once. Sequenced material: PBMCs, taken before TCRalphabeta/CD19-depleted stem cell transplant. Receptor source: a boy younger than two with Wiskott-Aldrich syndrome, due to receive a stem cell transplant.

This clonotype has only a few counts. The V call is TRBV20-1, the J call TRBJ2-5; no reliable D call. The ends were cut back, 3 bases at V and 1 base at J, with 6 bases in the middle. The germline CDR1 and CDR2 sequences are DFQATT and SNEGSKA (reference sequence). The CDR3 extends over 12 amino acids. Here the CDR3 DNA reads TGCAGTGCTAGTCCCGCCCAAGAGACCCAGTACTTC. This codes for CSASPAQETQYF.

This sequence joins TRBV7-6 and TRBJ2-1; 7 bases agree with TRBD2. CDR3 length: 18 residues. The ends lost 2 bases at V and 3 bases at J; junction bases unmatched: 13. Germline-derived CDR1 and CDR2 are SGHVS and FNYEAQ. For the CDR3, the DNA is TGTGCCAGCAGCTTACCGGGAGGAAACAATGCGTTCTACAATGAGCAGTTCTTC. This sequence encodes CASSLPGGNNAFYNEQFF.

This clonotype showed up just a few times. The J gene is TRBJ2-1, the V gene TRBV5-1; 8 bases align to TRBD2. The ends lost 0 bases at V and 4 bases at J; junction bases unmatched: 3. Germline V lookup: CDR1 SGHRS, CDR2 YFSETQ. The CDR3 sequence is 15 residues long. CDR3 DNA sequence: TGCGCCAGCAGCTTGGATAGCGGGGCTTACAATGAGCAGTTCTTC. Its translation: CASSLDSGAYNEQFF.

This clonotype has a handful of counts. The chain combines TRBV10-3 with TRBJ2-4; no definite D call. CDR1 and CDR2 from the germline V gene are ENHRY and SYGVKD. This CDR3 contains 17 residues. The ends were cut back, 3 bases at V and 0 bases at J, with 15 bases in the middle. CDR3 in DNA: TGTGCCATCAGTGATAGGTTTGAGAACTTAGCCAAAAACATTCAGTACTTC. It specifies CAISDRFENLAKNIQYF.

The chain employs TRBV12-3 or TRBV12-4 and TRBJ2-1, with 14 bases fitting TRBD2. The V segment lost 7 bases and the J segment 7 bases; nucleotides outside the gene matches: 6. The CDR3 runs 15 residues. CDR3 protein: CASTTGLAGGNEQFF. The CDR3 bases are TGTGCCAGCACCACTGGACTAGCGGGAGGTAATGAGCAGTTCTTC.

V is TRBV6-1 and J is TRBJ2-6; the D gene is possibly TRBD1 (6 bases). The germline V and J ends were trimmed by 8 bases and 2 bases, with 19 bases remaining between them. The germline CDR1 and CDR2 sequences are MNHNS and SASEGT. This CDR3 is 17 amino acids long. CDR3 residues: CASGKQGRGAGANVLTF. The DNA for the CDR3 is TGTGCCAGCGGTAAACAGGGCCGAGGGGCTGGGGCCAACGTCCTGACTTTC.

The chain recombines TRBV15 with TRBJ2-1, with 7 bases lining up with TRBD2. Trimming cost V 0 bases and J 1 base; bases outside gene matches: 6. The CDR3 has 17 amino acids. CDR1 LNHNV and CDR2 YYDKDF come from the germline V gene (reference sequence). The CDR3 nucleotides read TGTGCCACCAGCAGAGAGGATTTCGGGGGGTCCTACAATGAGCAGTTCTTC. As protein: CATSREDFGGSYNEQFF.

This chain joins TRBV12-3 or TRBV12-4 and TRBJ2-1; 12 nucleotides line up with TRBD2. V gave up 1 base and J gave up 8 bases; unmatched junction bases: 21. The CDR3 runs 21 residues. The CDR3 DNA sequence: TGTGCCAGCAGTTTAGGACAGGCGGGGACTAGCGGGCGGCGTCGAGGCGATGAGCAGTTCTTC. Its protein is CASSLGQAGTSGRRRGDEQFF.

The table lists this clonotype with a few counts. The chain couples TRBV6-2 or TRBV6-3 to TRBJ2-3; the match to TRBD2 covers 7 bases. Germline-derived CDR1 and CDR2 are MNHEY and SVGEGT. There are 17 residues in the CDR3. J gave up 5 bases and V 4 bases, and 15 bases lay outside the gene matches. This CDR3 reads CASSSRDYPGGGDTQYF. CDR3 DNA: TGTGCCAGCAGTTCCCGGGACTACCCCGGGGGTGGAGATACGCAGTATTTT.

V gene TRBV29-1 combines with J gene TRBJ2-1; 14 bases match TRBD2. The CDR3 is 13 amino acids. Per germline, CDR1 SQVTM and CDR2 ANQGSEA. CDR3 nucleotide sequence: TGCAGGGCCGGGACTAGCGGGAGAAATGAGCAGTTCTTC. Translating gives CRAGTSGRNEQFF.

A few counts support this clonotype. Sequence at one end of the junction differs from germline and may be a read error. J is TRBJ2-5 and V is TRBV5-1; no firm D call. The CDR3 extends over 14 amino acids. Germline CDR1 SGHRS, CDR2 YFSETQ. CDR3 DNA: TGTGCCAGCAGCTTAGTTCCTATACAAGAGACCCAGTACTTC. It codes for CASSLVPIQETQYF.

V gene TRBV10-3 combines with J gene TRBJ2-5, with 7 positions matching TRBD2. Germline-derived CDR1 and CDR2 are ENHRY and SYGVKD. There are 14 residues in the CDR3. The V and J ends lost 5 bases and 1 base, in that order; junction bases with no gene match: 4. For the CDR3, the DNA is TGTGCCATCAGTTGGGCTAGCGGCCAAGAGACCCAGTACTTC. Translating gives CAISWASGQETQYF.

The rearrangement links TRBV9 to TRBJ2-3; D tentatively fits TRBD1 or TRBD2 (5 bases each). The germline gives CDR1 SGDLS, CDR2 YYNGEE. V shed 1 base and J shed 6 bases, with 27 bases lying between them. The CDR3 totals 19 residues. CDR3 protein: CASSVNLMTGTPGGDTQYF. The CDR3 nucleotides are TGTGCCAGCAGCGTAAACCTGATGACCGGGACGCCCGGCGGGGATACGCAGTATTTT.

This clonotype was seen a few times. This chain connects TRBV11-2 to TRBJ1-1, with D uncertain. V was pared by 1 base and J by 6 bases, with 9 bases between. The CDR3 spans 13 residues. Germline V gives CDR1 SGHAT, CDR2 FQNNGV. The DNA of the CDR3 is TGTGCCAGCAGCTTAGTAGGTGGGGCTGAAGCTTTCTTT. Translation gives CASSLVGGAEAFF. The variable domain in full, completed from reference TRBV11-2 and TRBJ1-1, reads EAGVAQSPRYKIIEKRQSVAFWCNPISGHATLYWYQQILGQGPKLLIQFQNNGVVDDSQLPKDRFSAERLKGVDSTLKIQPAKLEDSAVYLCASSLVGGAEAFFGQGTRLTVV.

The sample holds a few counts of this clonotype. The rearrangement joins TRBV7-2 to TRBJ2-1, with D possibly being TRBD1 (6 bases). CDR1 is SGHTA, CDR2 FQGNSA, per germline. V was shortened by 4 bases and J by 11 bases, with 9 bases between the two germline ends. The CDR3 loop spans 11 amino acids. This chain's CDR3 is CASSYGTQQFF. CDR3 in DNA: TGTGCCAGCAGCTACGGGACACAGCAGTTCTTC.

The chain carries TRBV27 and TRBJ2-1; 14 bases map to TRBD2. V lost 4 bases, J lost 4 bases, and 6 bases stayed unmatched. Germline values: CDR1 MNHEY, CDR2 SMNVEV (reference sequence). The CDR3 runs to 17 residues. CDR3 DNA sequence: TGTGCCAGCAGTTCGAGGACTAGCGGGAGGCCTTACAATGAGCAGTTCTTC. Amino acids: CASSSRTSGRPYNEQFF.

This clonotype came up many times. The gene calls are TRBV7-8 and TRBJ2-3; D unresolved. The CDR3 contains 13 residues. V was pared by 4 bases and J by 0 bases, with 5 bases between. CDR1 and CDR2 from the germline V gene are SGHVS and FQNEAQ. This CDR3 reads CASSSPSTDTQYF. CDR3 coding DNA: TGTGCCAGCAGCTCCCCTAGCACAGATACGCAGTATTTT.

This clonotype was seen a handful of times. CDR3 sequence (DNA): TGCAGCGTTGGCTACACAGATACGCAGTATTTT. This gives the protein CSVGYTDTQYF. This sequence joins TRBV29-1 and TRBJ2-3; D remains ambiguous. V gave up 4 bases and J gave up 2 bases, with 4 bases separating them. The germline gives CDR1 SQVTM, CDR2 ANQGSEA. The CDR3 runs 11 residues.

The rearrangement joins TRBV20-1 to TRBJ2-4, with 9 bases matching TRBD2. Germline V gene lookup returns CDR1 DFQATT and CDR2 SNEGSKA (reference sequence). V dropped 6 bases and J dropped 8; count of bases not matched to a gene: 11. This CDR3 comprises 14 residues. The DNA of the CDR3 is TGCAGTGCGGGCTTAGCGGGAGTGGGATACATTCAGTACTTC. Protein: CSAGLAGVGYIQYF.

The chain recombines TRBV20-1 with TRBJ2-1, with a tentative D call TRBD2 (6 bases). The germline V gene encodes CDR1 DFQATT and CDR2 SNEGSKA (reference sequence). The CDR3 is 13 residues long. The V and J ends lost 2 bases and 4 bases respectively, with 9 bases between them. The CDR3 DNA reads TGCAGTGCTAGACAAGGACTATACAATGAGCAGTTCTTC. The encoded protein is CSARQGLYNEQFF.

This clonotype came up a few times. J is TRBJ2-7 and V is TRBV20-1; TRBD1 or TRBD2 may be the D gene (5 bases each). The CDR3 contains 14 residues. V lost 3 bases, J lost 3 bases, and 15 bases lay in between. Germline V gene sequence: CDR1 DFQATT, CDR2 SNEGSKA (reference sequence). The CDR3 DNA reads as TGCAGTGCTAGGACTCAATATGGGGGCTACGAGCAGTACTTC. Translation: CSARTQYGGYEQYF.

This clonotype showed up just a few times. The chain has TRBV24-1 and TRBJ2-1; D may be TRBD2 (7 bases). The CDR3 length is 15 residues. The V end lost 6 bases, the J end lost 12 bases, and 23 bases lay between the germline ends. The V gene's germline CDR1 is KGHDR and CDR2 SFDVKD. DNA of the CDR3: TGTGCCACCAGTTCAGGGGACTACGGCACAATGAGGCAGTTCTTC. This translates into CATSSGDYGTMRQFF.

V is TRBV20-1 and J is TRBJ2-1; TRBD2 is a possible D gene (5 bases). CDR1 and CDR2 (germline): DFQATT, SNEGSKA (reference sequence). This CDR3 is built from 14 residues. V lost 3 bases to trimming and J lost 10 bases, with 19 bases between them. The CDR3 loop is CSASGAEPLGEQFF. The CDR3 DNA is TGCAGTGCTAGTGGAGCGGAGCCGCTAGGGGAGCAGTTCTTC.

The chain links TRBV12-3 or TRBV12-4 to TRBJ1-5; maybe TRBD1 (5 bases). This CDR3 has 14 amino acids. V was shortened by 6 bases and J by 0 bases, with 9 bases between the two germline ends. The CDR3 bases are TGTGCCAGCAGCACACAGGTTAGCAATCAGCCCCAGCATTTT. Its protein is CASSTQVSNQPQHF.

V is TRBV10-2 and J is TRBJ1-5; D may be TRBD1 (6 bases). This CDR3 comprises 16 residues. Germline V gene data show CDR1 as WSHSY and CDR2 as SAAADI. Between the trimmed V and J ends, which lost 3 bases and 6 bases, there was a span of 18 bases. CDR3 region: CASSDLGRGDRQPQHF. The CDR3, as DNA: TGCGCCAGCAGTGACCTGGGCAGGGGTGATCGTCAGCCCCAGCATTTT.